This T cell receptor beta chain was profiled in a study of blood T cell repertoires in COVID-19. On the study more broadly: Sources were T cells, B-cell-depleted T cells, or PBMCs; the material itself was cDNA or gDNA.

The germline CDR1 and CDR2 sequences are SGHRS and YFSETQ. V gave up 3 bases and J gave up 2 bases; unmatched junction bases: 4. This CDR3 has 15 amino acids. Assignment of participants to cohorts was predicated upon participant-reported clinical history. In the authors' methods: From reference gene primer amplification, estimates of nucleated cell counts were derived. Clones were sequenced by immunoSEQ multiplex PCR, and TCRdb holds only the in-frame ones, with some missing. The V and J calls and clone size are taken from that table; D and trimming were inferred from the DNA. The table has around 170,000 clones, about 82% seen once.

Sequencing was carried out using PBMCs or T cells enriched from blood (not recorded which). The gene calls are TRBV5-1 and TRBJ2-7; 11 nucleotides align to TRBD2. This sequence originates from a woman between 25 and 40 years old who had recovered from COVID-19. In nucleotides, the CDR3 is TGCGCCAGCAGCTCACTAGCGGGAGCTACCTACGAGCAGTACTTC. Encoded protein: CASSSLAGATYEQYF.